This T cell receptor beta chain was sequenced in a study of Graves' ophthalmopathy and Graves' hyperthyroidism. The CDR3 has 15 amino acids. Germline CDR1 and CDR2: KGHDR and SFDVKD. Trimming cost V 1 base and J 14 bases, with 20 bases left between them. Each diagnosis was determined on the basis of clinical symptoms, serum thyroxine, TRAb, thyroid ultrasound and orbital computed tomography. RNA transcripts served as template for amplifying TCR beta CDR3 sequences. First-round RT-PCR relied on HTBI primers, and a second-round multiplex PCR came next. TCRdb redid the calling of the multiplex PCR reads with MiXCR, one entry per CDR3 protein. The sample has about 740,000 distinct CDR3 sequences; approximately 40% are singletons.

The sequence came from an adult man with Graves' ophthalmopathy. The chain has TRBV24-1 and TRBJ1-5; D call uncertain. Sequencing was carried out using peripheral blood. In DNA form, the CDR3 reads TGTGCCACCAGTGATTTCCGGACTAGCGGGAGCTACGAGCATTTT. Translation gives CATSDFRTSGSYEHF.